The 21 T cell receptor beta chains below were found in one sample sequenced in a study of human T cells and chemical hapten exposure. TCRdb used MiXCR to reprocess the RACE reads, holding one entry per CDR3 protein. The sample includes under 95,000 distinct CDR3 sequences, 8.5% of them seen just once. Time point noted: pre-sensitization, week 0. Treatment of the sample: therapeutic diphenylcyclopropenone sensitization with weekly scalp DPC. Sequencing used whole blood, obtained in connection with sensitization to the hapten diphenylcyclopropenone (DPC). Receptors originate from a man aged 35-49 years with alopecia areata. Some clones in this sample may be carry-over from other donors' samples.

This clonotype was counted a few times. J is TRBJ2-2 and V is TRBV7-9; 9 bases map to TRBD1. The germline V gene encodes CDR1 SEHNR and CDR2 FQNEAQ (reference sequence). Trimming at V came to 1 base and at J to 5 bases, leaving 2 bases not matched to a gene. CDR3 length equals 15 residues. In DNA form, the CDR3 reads TGTGCCAGCAGCTTAGACAGGGGGCGTACCGGGGAGCTGTTTTTT. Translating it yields CASSLDRGRTGELFF. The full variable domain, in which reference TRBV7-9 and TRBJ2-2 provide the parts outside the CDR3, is DTGVSQNPRHKITKRGQNVTFRCDPISEHNRLYWYRQTLGQGPEFLTYFQNEAQLEKSRLLSDRFSAERPKGSFSTLEIQRTEQGDSAMYLCASSLDRGRTGELFFGEGSRLTVL.

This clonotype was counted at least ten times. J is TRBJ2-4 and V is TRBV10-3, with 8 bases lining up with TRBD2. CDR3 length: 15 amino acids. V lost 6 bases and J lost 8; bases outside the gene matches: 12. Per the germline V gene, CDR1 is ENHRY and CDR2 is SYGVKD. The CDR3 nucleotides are TGTGCCATCAGCTCAGGGACTAGTGAAGCGGACATTCAGTACTTC. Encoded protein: CAISSGTSEADIQYF.

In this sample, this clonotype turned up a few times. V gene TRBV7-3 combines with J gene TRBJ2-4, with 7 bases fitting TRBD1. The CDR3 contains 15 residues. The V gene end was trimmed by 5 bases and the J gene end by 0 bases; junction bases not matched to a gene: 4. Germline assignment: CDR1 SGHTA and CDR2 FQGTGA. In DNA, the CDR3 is TGTGCCAGCAGCCCACAGGGGCTAGCCAAAAACATTCAGTACTTC. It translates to CASSPQGLAKNIQYF.

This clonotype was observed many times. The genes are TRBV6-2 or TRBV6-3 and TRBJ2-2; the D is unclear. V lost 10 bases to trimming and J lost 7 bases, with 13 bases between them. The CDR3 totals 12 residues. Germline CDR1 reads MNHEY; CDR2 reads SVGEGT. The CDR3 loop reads CAIGRVGGELFF. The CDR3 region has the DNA TGTGCCATCGGCCGTGTGGGCGGGGAGCTGTTTTTT.

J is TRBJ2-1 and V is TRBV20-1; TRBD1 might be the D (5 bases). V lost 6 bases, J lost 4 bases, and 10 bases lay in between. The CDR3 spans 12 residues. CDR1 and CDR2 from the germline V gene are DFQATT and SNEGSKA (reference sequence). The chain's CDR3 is CSAFRAYNEQFF. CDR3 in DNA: TGCAGTGCCTTCAGGGCGTACAATGAGCAGTTCTTC.

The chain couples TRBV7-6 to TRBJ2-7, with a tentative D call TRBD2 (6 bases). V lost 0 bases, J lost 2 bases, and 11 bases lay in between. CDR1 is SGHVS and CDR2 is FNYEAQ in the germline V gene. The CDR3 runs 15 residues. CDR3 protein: CASSLASGGTYEQYV. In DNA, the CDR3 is TGTGCCAGCAGCTTAGCTAGCGGAGGGACCTACGAGCAGTACGTC.

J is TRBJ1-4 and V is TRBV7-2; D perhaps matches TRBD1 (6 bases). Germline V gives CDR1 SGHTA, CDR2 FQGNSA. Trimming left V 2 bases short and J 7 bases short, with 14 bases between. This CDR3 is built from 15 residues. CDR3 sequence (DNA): TGTGCCAGCAGCTTAAGTTCGGGGGCGGGTGAAAAACTGTTTTTT. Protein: CASSLSSGAGEKLFF.

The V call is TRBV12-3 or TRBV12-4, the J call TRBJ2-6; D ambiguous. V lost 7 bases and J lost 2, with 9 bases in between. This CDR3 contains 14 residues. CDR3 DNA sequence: TGTGCCAGCATCCGGACGACTGGGGCCAACGTCCTGACTTTC. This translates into CASIRTTGANVLTF.

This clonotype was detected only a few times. As DNA, the CDR3 is TGTGCCAGCAGTCCGGACTCGAACTCCTACAATGAGCAGTTCTTC. Residues: CASSPDSNSYNEQFF. The chain is built from TRBV28 and TRBJ2-1; D possibly corresponds to TRBD2 (5 bases). V shed 5 bases and J shed 0 bases, with 11 bases lying between them. The CDR3 is 15 residues long. Germline assignment: CDR1 MDHEN and CDR2 SYDVKM.

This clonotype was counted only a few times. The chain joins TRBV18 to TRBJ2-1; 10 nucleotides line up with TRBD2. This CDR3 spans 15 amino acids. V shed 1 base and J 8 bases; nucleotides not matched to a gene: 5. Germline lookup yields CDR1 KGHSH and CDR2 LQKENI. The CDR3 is CASSPQAGGGHEQFF. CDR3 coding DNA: TGTGCCAGCTCACCACAAGCGGGAGGGGGACATGAGCAGTTCTTC.

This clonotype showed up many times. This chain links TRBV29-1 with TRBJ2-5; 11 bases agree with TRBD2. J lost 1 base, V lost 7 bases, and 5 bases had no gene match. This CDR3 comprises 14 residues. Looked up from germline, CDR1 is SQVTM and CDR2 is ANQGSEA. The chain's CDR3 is CSAPTSGIQETQYF. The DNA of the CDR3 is TGCAGCGCCCCGACTAGCGGGATCCAAGAGACCCAGTACTTC. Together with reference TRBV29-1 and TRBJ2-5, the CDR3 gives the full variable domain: SAVISQKPSRDICQRGTSLTIQCQVDSQVTMMFWYRQQPGQSLTLIATANQGSEATYESGFVIDKFPISRPNLTFSTLTVSNMSPEDSSIYLCSAPTSGIQETQYFGPGTRLLVL.

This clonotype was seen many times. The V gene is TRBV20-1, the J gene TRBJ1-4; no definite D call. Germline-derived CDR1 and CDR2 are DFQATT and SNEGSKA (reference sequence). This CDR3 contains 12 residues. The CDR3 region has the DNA TGCCTAGGAAGGGCCTCTAATGAAAAACTGTTTTTT. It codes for CLGRASNEKLFF.

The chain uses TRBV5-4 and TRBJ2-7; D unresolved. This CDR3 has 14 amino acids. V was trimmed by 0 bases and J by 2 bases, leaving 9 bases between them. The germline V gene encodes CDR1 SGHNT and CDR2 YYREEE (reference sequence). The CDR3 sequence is CASSLDNRAYEQYV. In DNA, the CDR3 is TGTGCCAGCAGCTTGGATAATCGAGCCTACGAGCAGTACGTC.

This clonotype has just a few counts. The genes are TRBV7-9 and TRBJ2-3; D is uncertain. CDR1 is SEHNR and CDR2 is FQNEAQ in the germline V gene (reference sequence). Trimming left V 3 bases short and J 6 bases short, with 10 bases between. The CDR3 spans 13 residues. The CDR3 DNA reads TGTGCCAGCAGCTTCCCAACGATGGATACGCAGTATTTT. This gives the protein CASSFPTMDTQYF.

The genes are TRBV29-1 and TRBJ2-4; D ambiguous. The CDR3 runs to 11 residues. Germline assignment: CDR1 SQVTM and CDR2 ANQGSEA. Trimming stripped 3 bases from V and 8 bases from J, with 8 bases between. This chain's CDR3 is CSVDMVDIQYF. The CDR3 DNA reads TGCAGCGTTGATATGGTGGACATTCAGTACTTC.

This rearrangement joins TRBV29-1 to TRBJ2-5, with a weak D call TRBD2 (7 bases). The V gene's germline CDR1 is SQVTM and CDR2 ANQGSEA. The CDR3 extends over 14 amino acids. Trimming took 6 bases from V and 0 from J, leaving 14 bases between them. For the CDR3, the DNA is TGCAGCGTCGGATGGGGGGGCAACCAAGAGACCCAGTACTTC. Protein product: CSVGWGGNQETQYF.

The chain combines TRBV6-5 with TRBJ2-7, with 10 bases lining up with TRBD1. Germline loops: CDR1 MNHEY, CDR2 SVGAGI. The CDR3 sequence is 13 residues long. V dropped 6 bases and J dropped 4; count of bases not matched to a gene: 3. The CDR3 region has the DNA TGTGCCAGCAGCAGGGACAGGGGTTACGAGCAGTACTTC. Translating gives CASSRDRGYEQYF.

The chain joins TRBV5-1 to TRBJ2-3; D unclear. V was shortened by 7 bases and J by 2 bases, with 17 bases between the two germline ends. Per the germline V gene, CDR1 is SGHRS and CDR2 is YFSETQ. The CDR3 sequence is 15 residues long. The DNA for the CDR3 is TGCGCCAGCCAAGCTTGGCCGGGCCCCACAGATACGCAGTATTTT. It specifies CASQAWPGPTDTQYF.

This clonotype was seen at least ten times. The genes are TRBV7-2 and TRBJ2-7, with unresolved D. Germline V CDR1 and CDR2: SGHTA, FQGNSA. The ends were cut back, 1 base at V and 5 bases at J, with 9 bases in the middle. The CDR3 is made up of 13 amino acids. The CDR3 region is CASSLVAGHEQYF. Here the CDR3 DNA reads TGTGCCAGCAGCTTAGTCGCTGGCCACGAGCAGTACTTC. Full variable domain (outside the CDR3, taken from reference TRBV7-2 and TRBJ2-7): GAGVSQSPSNKVTEKGKDVELRCDPISGHTALYWYRQSLGQGLEFLIYFQGNSAPDKSGLPSDRFSAERTGGSVSTLTIQRTQQEDSAVYLCASSLVAGHEQYFGPGTRLTVT.

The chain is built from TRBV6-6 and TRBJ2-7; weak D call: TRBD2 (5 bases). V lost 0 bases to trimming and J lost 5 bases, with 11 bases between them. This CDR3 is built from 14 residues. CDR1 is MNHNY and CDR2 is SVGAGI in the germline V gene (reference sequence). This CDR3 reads CASSYSIFGNEQYF. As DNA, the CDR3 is TGTGCCAGCAGTTACTCGATTTTCGGGAACGAGCAGTACTTC.

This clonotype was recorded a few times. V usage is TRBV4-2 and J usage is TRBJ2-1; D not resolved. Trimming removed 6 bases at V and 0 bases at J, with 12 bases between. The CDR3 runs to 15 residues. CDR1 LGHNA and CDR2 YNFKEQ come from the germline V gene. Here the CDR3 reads CASRQSSSSYNEQFF. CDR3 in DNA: TGTGCCAGCAGACAATCTTCTAGCTCCTACAATGAGCAGTTCTTC.